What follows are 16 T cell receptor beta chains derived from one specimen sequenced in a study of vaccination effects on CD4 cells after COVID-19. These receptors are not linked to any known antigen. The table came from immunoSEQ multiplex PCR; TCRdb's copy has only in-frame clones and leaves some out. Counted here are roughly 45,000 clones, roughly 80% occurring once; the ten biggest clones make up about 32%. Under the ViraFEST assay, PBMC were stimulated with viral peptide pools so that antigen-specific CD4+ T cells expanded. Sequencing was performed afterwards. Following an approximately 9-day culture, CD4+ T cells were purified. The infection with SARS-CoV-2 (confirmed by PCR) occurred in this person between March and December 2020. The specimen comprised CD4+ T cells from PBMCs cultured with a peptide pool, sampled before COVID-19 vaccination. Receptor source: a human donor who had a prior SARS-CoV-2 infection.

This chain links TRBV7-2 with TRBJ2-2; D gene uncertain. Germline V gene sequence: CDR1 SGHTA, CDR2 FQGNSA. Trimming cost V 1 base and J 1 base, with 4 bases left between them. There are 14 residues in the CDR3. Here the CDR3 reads CASSLVGNTGELFF. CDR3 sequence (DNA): TGTGCCAGCAGCTTAGTCGGGAACACCGGGGAGCTGTTTTTT.

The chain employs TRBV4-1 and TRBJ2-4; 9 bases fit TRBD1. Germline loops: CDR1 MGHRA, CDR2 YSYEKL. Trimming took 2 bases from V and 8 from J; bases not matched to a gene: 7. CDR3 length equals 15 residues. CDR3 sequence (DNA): TGCGCCAGCAGCCAAAAACAGGGGGCCGGGGACATTCAGTACTTC. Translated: CASSQKQGAGDIQYF.

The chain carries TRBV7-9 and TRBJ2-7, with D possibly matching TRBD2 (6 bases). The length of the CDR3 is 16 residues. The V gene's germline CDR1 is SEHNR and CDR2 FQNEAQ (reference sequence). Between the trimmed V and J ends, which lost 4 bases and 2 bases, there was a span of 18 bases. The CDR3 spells CASSWEAGPPAYEQYF. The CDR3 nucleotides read TGTGCCAGCAGCTGGGAGGCAGGGCCGCCGGCCTACGAGCAGTACTTC.

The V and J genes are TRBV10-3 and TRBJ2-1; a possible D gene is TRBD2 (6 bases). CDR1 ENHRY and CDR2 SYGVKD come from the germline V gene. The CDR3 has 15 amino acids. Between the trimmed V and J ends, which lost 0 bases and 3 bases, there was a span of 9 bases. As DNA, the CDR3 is TGTGCCATCAGTGAGTCAGGCGGGATCTACAATGAGCAGTTCTTC. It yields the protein CAISESGGIYNEQFF.

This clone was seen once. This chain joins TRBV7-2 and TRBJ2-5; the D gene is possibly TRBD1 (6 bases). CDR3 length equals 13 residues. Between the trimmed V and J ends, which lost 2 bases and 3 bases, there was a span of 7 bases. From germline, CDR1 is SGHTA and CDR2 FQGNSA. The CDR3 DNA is TGTGCCAGCAGCTTATGGACAGAAGAGACCCAGTACTTC. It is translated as CASSLWTEETQYF.

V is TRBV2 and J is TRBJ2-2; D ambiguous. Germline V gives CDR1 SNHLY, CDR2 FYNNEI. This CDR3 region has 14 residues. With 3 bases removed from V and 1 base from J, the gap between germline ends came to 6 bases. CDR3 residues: CASSDVRNTGELFF. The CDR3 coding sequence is TGTGCCAGCAGTGACGTTAGGAACACCGGGGAGCTGTTTTTT.

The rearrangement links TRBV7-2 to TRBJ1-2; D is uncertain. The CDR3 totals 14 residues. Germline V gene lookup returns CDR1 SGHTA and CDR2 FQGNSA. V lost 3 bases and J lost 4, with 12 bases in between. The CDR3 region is CASSFGGELYGYTF. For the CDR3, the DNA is TGTGCCAGCAGCTTCGGTGGGGAACTCTATGGCTACACCTTC.

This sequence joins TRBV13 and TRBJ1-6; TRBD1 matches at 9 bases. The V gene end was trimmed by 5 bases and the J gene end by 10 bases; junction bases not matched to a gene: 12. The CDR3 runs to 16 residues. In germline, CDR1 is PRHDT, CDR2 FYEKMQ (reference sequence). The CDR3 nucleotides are TGTGCCAGCAGCGCCGGGACAGGGCTTTTACAATCACCCCTCCACTTT. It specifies CASSAGTGLLQSPLHF. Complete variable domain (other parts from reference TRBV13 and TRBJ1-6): AAGVIQSPRHLIKEKRETATLKCYPIPRHDTVYWYQQGPGQDPQFLISFYEKMQSDKGSIPDRFSAQQFSDYHSELNMSSLELGDSALYFCASSAGTGLLQSPLHFGNGTRLTVT.

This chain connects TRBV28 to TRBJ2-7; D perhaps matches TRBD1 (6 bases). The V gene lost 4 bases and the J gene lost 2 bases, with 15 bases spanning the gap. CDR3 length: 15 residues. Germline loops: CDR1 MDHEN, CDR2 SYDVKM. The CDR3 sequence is CASSSPGTPPYEQYF. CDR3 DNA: TGTGCCAGCAGTTCCCCCGGGACACCGCCCTACGAGCAGTACTTC.

Here the CDR3 DNA reads TGTGCCAGCAGCGTCTCCTCGACAGGCCTTAGAGGCTACACCTTC. Residues: CASSVSSTGLRGYTF. The gene calls are TRBV25-1 and TRBJ1-2; D is perhaps TRBD1 (6 bases). V was pared by 6 bases and J by 8 bases, with 22 bases between. CDR1 and CDR2 (germline): MGHDK, SYGVNS. CDR3 length: 15 amino acids.

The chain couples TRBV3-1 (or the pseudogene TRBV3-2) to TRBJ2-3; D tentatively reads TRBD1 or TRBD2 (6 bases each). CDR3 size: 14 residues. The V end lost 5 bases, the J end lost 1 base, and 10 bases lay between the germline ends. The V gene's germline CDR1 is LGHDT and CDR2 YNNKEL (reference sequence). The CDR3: CASSYRGGTDTQYF. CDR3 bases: TGTGCCAGCAGCTATAGGGGGGGCACAGATACGCAGTATTTT.

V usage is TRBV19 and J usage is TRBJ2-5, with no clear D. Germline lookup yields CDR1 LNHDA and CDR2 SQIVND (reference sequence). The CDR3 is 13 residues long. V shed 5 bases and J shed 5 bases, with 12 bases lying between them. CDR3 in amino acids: CASSRPNSETQYF. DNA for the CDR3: TGTGCCAGTAGTCGGCCTAATTCGGAGACCCAGTACTTC.

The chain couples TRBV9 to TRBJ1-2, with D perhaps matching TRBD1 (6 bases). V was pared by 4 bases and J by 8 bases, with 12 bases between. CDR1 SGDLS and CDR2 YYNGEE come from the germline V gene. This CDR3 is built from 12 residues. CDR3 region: CASSLYREGYTF. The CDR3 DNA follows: TGTGCCAGCAGCTTATACAGGGAAGGCTACACCTTC.

For the CDR3, the DNA is TGTGCCAGCAGTTACTCTCGGGCGGCGCAGGGCTACACCTTC. Translated, it gives CASSYSRAAQGYTF. The V gene is TRBV6-5, the J gene TRBJ1-2; the D is unclear. Per the germline V gene, CDR1 is MNHEY and CDR2 is SVGAGI. The CDR3 contains 14 residues. V lost 0 bases, J lost 8 bases, and 13 bases lay in between.

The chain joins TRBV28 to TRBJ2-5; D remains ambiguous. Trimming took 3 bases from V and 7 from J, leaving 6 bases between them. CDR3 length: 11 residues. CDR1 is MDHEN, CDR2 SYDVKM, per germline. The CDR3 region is CASSFIGTQYF. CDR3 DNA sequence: TGTGCCAGCAGTTTTATAGGGACCCAGTACTTC.

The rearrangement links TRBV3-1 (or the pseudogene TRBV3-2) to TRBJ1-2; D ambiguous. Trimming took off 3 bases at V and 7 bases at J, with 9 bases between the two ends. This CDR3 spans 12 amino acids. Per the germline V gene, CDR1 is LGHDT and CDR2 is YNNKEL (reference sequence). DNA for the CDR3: TGTGCCAGCAGCCACGTCGGATCTGGCTACACCTTC. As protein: CASSHVGSGYTF.